These 9 T cell receptor beta chains came from one sample sequenced in a study of beta chain features in type 1 diabetes. Sequenced material consisted of expressed TCRB transcripts (all of the isolated RNA was reverse transcribed). This table comes from immunoSEQ multiplex PCR, and its TCRdb copy is limited to in-frame clones, with some not included. The sample carries 970,000 or so clones, 15% to 20% recorded once. The specimen sequenced was naive CD4+ T cells from blood. These receptors came from a woman between 18 and 29 years old in good health.

This clone came up a few times. The J gene is TRBJ1-1, the V gene TRBV19; D uncertain. The CDR3 loop spans 12 amino acids. The germline CDR1 and CDR2 sequences are LNHDA and SQIVND (reference sequence). V gave up 5 bases and J gave up 2 bases, with 6 bases separating them. Written as DNA, the CDR3 is TGTGCCAGTAGTCACCGAAACACTGAAGCTTTCTTT. Protein: CASSHRNTEAFF.

This clone has more than one count but fewer than ten. The CDR3 DNA sequence: TGCGCCAGCAGCCAAGACGGGGGGCACAATGAGCAGTTCTTC. Translated, it gives CASSQDGGHNEQFF. The chain employs TRBV4-3 and TRBJ2-1, with D possibly being TRBD2 (7 bases). The V end lost 0 bases, the J end lost 5 bases, and 8 bases lay between the germline ends. Germline CDR1 reads LGHNA; CDR2 reads YSLEER. The CDR3 covers 14 residues.

This clone showed up just a few times. This chain joins TRBV13 and TRBJ2-1, with 7 nucleotides matching TRBD2. CDR1 is PRHDT and CDR2 is FYEKMQ in the germline V gene (reference sequence). The ends lost 4 bases at V and 1 base at J; junction bases unmatched: 4. CDR3 length: 15 residues. This chain's CDR3 is CASSYGLVSYNEQFF. CDR3 coding DNA: TGTGCCAGCAGCTACGGACTAGTGTCCTACAATGAGCAGTTCTTC.

This sequence joins TRBV5-4 and TRBJ1-5; D uncertain. V was shortened by 0 bases and J by 8 bases, with 9 bases between the two germline ends. This CDR3 is built from 13 residues. In germline, CDR1 is SGHNT, CDR2 YYREEE (reference sequence). The CDR3 DNA reads TGTGCCAGCAGCTTGGGGCCGGGAGAGCCCCAGCATTTT. This codes for CASSLGPGEPQHF.

J is TRBJ2-3 and V is TRBV5-8, with 9 bases identical to TRBD1. This CDR3 contains 17 residues. Germline CDR1 and CDR2: SGHTS and YDEGEE. With V trimmed by 0 bases and J by 3 bases, 8 bases remained unmatched. CDR3 region: CASSLAGTGQATDTQYF. The CDR3 DNA reads TGTGCCAGCAGCTTGGCCGGGACAGGGCAGGCGACAGATACGCAGTATTTT.

The chain has TRBV28 and TRBJ2-1; TRBD2 might be the D (6 bases). The CDR3 length is 12 residues. Per the germline V gene, CDR1 is MDHEN and CDR2 is SYDVKM. V lost 2 bases, J lost 12 bases, and 11 bases lay in between. This CDR3 reads CASSLNTGLQFF. As DNA, the CDR3 is TGTGCCAGCAGTTTAAATACGGGACTGCAGTTCTTC.

Comments on this clone: The same CDR3 is also encoded by other DNA sequences in this sample. This sequence joins TRBV27 and TRBJ1-3; D gene ambiguous. Germline V gene lookup returns CDR1 MNHEY and CDR2 SMNVEV (reference sequence). CDR3 size: 13 residues. V lost 2 bases and J 3 bases, leaving 5 bases between the germline ends. Here the CDR3 DNA reads TGTGCCAGCAGTTTAGGAGGTGGAAACACCATATATTTT. Translating it yields CASSLGGGNTIYF.

This clone has just a few counts. This chain connects TRBV2 to TRBJ2-7, with D perhaps matching TRBD1 or TRBD2 (5 bases each). Germline V gives CDR1 SNHLY, CDR2 FYNNEI. Trimming removed 3 bases from V and 7 bases from J, with 16 bases in between. The CDR3 is 14 amino acids. CDR3 loop: CASSEIQGQREQYF. CDR3 nucleotide sequence: TGTGCCAGCAGTGAGATCCAGGGCCAGCGGGAGCAGTACTTC.

This clone was picked up a small number of times. V and J are TRBV27 and TRBJ2-7; D possibly uses TRBD1 or TRBD2 (5 bases each). CDR3 size: 15 residues. Per germline, CDR1 MNHEY and CDR2 SMNVEV (reference sequence). V was pared by 2 bases and J by 0 bases, with 11 bases between. CDR3 protein: CASSLGGGLSYEQYF. CDR3 DNA: TGTGCCAGCAGTTTAGGGGGTGGTCTCTCCTACGAGCAGTACTTC.